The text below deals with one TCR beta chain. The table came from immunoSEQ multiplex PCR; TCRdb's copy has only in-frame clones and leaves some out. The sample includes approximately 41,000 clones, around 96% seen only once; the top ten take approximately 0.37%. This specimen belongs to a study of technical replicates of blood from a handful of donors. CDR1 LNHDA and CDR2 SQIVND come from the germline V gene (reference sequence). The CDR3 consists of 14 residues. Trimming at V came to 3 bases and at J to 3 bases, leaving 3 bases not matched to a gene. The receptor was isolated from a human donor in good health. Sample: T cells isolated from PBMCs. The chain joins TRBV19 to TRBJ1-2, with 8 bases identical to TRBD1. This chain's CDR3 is CASSMDRAHYGYTF. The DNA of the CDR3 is TGTGCCAGTAGTATGGACAGGGCCCACTATGGCTACACCTTC. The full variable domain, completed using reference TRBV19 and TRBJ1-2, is DGGITQSPKYLFRKEGQNVTLSCEQNLNHDAMYWYRQDPGQGLRLIYYSQIVNDFQKGDIAEGYSVSREKKESFPLTVTSAQKNPTAFYLCASSMDRAHYGYTFGSGTRLTVV.